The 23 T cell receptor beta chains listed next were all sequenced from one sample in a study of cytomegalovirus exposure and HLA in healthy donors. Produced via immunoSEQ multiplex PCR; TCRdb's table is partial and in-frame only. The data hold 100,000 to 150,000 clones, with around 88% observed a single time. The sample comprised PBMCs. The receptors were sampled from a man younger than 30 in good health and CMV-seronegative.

DNA for the CDR3: TGTGCCAGCAGTGTCGGCAATCAGCCCCAGCATTTT. Its protein is CASSVGNQPQHF. The chain uses TRBV28 and TRBJ1-5; no clear D gene. The CDR3 is 12 amino acids. Trimming shortened V by 5 bases and J by 2 bases, and 4 bases separated the two germline ends. From germline, CDR1 is MDHEN and CDR2 SYDVKM.

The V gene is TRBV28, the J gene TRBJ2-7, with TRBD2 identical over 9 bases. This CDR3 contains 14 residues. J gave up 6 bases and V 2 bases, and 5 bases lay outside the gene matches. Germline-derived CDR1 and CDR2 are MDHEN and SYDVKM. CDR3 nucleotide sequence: TGTGCCAGCAGTTTAGCGGGGGGGGCTTCCGAGCAGTACTTC. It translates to CASSLAGGASEQYF.

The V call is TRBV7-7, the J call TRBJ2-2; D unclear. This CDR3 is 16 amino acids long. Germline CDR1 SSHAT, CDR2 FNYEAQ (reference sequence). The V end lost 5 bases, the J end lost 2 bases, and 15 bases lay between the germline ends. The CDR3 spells CASSLSSTRNTGELFF. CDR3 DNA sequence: TGTGCCAGCAGCCTTAGCAGTACGCGAAACACCGGGGAGCTGTTTTTT.

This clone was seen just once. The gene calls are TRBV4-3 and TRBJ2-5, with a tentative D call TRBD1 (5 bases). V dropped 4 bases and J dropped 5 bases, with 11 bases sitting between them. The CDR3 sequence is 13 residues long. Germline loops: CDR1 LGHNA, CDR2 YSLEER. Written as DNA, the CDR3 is TGCGCCAGCAGCCGACAGTTGGGGGAGACCCAGTACTTC. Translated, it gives CASSRQLGETQYF.

The CDR3 loop is CASSAGLAGGYEQYF. The CDR3 nucleotides read TGTGCCAGCAGCGCGGGACTAGCGGGGGGCTACGAGCAGTACTTC. The J gene is TRBJ2-7, the V gene TRBV7-6; TRBD2 matches at 15 bases. Trimming cost V 5 bases and J 3 bases; bases outside gene matches: 2. The germline CDR1 and CDR2 sequences are SGHVS and FNYEAQ. CDR3 length: 15 amino acids.

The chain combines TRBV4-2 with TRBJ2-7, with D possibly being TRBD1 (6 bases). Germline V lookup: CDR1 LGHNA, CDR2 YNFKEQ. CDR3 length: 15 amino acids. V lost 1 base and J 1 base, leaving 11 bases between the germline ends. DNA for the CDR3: TGTGCCAGCAGCCAAGCAACCGGACAGTCCTACGAGCAGTACTTC. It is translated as CASSQATGQSYEQYF.

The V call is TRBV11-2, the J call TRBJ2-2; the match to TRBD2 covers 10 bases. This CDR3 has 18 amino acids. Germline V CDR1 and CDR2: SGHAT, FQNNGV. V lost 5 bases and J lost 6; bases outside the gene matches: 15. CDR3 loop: CASSRRQRGGLYAGELFF. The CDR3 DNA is TGTGCCAGCAGCCGACGCCAGCGGGGGGGCTTGTACGCCGGGGAGCTGTTTTTT.

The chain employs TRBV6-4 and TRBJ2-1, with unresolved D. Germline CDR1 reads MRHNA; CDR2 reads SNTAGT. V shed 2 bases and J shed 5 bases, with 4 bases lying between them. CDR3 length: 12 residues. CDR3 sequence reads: CASSDLNNEQFF. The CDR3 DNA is TGTGCCAGCAGTGACCTAAACAATGAGCAGTTCTTC.

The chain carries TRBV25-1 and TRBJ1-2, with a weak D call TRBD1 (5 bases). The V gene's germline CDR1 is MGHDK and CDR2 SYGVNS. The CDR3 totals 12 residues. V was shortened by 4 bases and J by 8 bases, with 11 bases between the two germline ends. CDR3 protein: CASSVGTRGYTF. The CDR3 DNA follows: TGTGCCAGCAGTGTCGGGACTCGAGGCTACACCTTC.

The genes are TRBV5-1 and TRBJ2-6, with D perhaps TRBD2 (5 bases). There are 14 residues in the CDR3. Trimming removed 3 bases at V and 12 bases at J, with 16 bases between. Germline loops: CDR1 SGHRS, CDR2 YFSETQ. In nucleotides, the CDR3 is TGCGCCAGCAGCTCAACGGGGAGATTAGCCGTCCTGACTTTC. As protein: CASSSTGRLAVLTF.

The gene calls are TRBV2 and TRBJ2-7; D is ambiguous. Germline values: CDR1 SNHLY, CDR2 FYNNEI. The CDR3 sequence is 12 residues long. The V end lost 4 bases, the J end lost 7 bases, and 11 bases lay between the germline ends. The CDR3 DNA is TGTGCCAGCAGTGCGGGTCAATGGGAGCAGTACTTC. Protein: CASSAGQWEQYF.

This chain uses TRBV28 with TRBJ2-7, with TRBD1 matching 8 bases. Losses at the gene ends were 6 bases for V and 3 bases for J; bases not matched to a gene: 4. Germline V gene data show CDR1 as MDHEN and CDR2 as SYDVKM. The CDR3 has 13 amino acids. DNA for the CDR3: TGTGCCAGCAGGATAGGGACAGGCTACGAGCAGTACTTC. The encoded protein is CASRIGTGYEQYF.

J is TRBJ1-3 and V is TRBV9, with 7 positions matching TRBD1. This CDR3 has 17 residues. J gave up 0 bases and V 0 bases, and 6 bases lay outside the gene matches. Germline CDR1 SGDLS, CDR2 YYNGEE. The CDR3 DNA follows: TGTGCCAGCAGCGTAGGAGGACAGGCAAACTCTGGAAACACCATATATTTT. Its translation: CASSVGGQANSGNTIYF.

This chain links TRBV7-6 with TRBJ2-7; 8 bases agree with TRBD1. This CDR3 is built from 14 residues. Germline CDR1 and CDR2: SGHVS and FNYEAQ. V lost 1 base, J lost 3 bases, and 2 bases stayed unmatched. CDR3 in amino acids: CASSLGTGFYEQYF. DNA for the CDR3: TGTGCCAGCAGCTTAGGGACAGGGTTCTACGAGCAGTACTTC.

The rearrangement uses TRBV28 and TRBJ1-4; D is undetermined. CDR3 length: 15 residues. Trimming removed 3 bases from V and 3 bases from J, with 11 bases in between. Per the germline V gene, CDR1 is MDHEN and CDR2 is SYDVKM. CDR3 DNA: TGTGCCAGCAGTTTGGCGAGGAATTCTAATGAAAAACTGTTTTTT. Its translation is CASSLARNSNEKLFF.

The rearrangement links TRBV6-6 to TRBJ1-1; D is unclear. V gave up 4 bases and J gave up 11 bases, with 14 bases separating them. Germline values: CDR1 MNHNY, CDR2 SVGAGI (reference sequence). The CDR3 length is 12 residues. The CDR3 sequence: CASSLSSSWAFF. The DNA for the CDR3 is TGTGCCAGCAGTTTATCTAGTTCTTGGGCTTTCTTT.

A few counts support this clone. The CDR3 here is CASSLTGSPNTEAFF. CDR3 in DNA: TGTGCCAGCTCACTGACAGGGTCCCCGAACACTGAAGCTTTCTTT. V usage is TRBV18 and J usage is TRBJ1-1; 7 positions match TRBD1. The CDR3 covers 15 residues. V shed 4 bases, J shed 1 base, and the junction held 6 bases outside the gene matches. Germline CDR1 and CDR2: KGHSH and LQKENI. Looking up the rest from reference TRBV18 and TRBJ1-1 gives the full variable domain: NAGVMQNPRHLVRRRGQEARLRCSPMKGHSHVYWYRQLPEEGLKFMVYLQKENIIDESGMPKERFSAEFPKEGPSILRIQQVVRGDSAAYFCASSLTGSPNTEAFFGQGTRLTVV.

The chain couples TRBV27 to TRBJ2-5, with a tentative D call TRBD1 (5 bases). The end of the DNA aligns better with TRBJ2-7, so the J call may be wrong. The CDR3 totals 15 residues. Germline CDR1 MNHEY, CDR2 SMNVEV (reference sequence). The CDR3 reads CASSSVGDSKYEQYF. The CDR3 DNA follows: TGTGCCAGCAGTTCAGTAGGGGATTCCAAGTACGAGCAGTACTTC.

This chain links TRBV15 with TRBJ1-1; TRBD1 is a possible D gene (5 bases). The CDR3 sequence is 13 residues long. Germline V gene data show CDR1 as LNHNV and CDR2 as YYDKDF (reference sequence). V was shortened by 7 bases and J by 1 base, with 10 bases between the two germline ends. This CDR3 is CATMGGRNTEAFF. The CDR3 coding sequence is TGTGCCACCATGGGGGGTCGGAACACTGAAGCTTTCTTT.

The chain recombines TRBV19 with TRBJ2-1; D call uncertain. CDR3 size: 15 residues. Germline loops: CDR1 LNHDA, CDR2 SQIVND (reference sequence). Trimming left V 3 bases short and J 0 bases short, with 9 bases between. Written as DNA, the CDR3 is TGTGCCAGTAGTATCATCGCGGACTCCTACAATGAGCAGTTCTTC. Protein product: CASSIIADSYNEQFF.

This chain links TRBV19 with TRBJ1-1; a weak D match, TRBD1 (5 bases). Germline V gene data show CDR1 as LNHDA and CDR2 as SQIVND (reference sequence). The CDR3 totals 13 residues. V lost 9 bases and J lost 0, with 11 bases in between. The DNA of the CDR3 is TGTGCCAGCGTTGGGGGGTTGAACACTGAAGCTTTCTTT. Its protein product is CASVGGLNTEAFF.

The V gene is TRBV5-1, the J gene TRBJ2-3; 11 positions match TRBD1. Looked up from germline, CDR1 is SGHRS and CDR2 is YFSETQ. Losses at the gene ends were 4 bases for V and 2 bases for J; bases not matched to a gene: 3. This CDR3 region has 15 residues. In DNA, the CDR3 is TGCGCCAGCAGCCGGGACAGGGGGATCACAGATACGCAGTATTTT. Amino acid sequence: CASSRDRGITDTQYF.

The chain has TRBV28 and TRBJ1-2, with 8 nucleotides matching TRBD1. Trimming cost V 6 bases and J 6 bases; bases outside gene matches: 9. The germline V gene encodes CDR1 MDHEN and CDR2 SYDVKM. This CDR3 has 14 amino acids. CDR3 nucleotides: TGTGCCAGCAGCCGCGACAGGGGATCCGATGGCTACACCTTC. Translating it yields CASSRDRGSDGYTF.